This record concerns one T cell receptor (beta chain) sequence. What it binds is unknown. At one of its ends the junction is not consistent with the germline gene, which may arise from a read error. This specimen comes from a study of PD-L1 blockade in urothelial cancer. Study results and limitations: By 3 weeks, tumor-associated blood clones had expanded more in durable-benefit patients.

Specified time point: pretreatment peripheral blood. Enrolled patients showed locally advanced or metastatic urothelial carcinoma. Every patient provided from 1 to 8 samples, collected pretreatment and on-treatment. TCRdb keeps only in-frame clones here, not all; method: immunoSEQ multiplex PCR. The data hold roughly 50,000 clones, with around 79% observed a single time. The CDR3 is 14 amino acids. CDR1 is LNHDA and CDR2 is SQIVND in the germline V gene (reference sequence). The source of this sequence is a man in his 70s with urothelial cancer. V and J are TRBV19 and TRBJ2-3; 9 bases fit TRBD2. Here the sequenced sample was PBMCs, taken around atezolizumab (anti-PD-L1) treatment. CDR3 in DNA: TGTGCCAGTAGTCCCGGGACTAGCTCAGAAACGCAGTATTTT. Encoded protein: CASSPGTSSETQYF.